The present entry profiles one TCR beta chain with its context. This sample was taken from a study of shared clonotypes between healthy human individuals. Study as a whole: There were three CD4 naive, three CD4 memory, two CD8 naive and one CD8 memory plates per donor.

CD45RO-negative CD8 cells positively selected for CCR7 made up the naive population, which excluded terminally differentiated effector memory CD45RA+ cells. The germline CDR1 and CDR2 sequences are LGHNA and YSLEER. This CDR3 is built from 15 residues. J was trimmed by 4 bases and V by 4 bases; bases with no gene match: 7. The data were produced by immunoSEQ multiplex PCR, yet TCRdb's version contains in-frame clones alone and is incomplete. This table holds about 2.2 million clones, 80% to 95% found once. The sequenced material came from naive CD8+ T cells from PBMCs. The receptor's source is a man between 18 and 35 years old in good health. Some clones in this sample may be carry-over from other donors' samples. This rearrangement joins TRBV4-3 to TRBJ2-1, with 7 bases that match TRBD1. The CDR3 sequence is CASSLLRTGYNEQFF. In DNA, the CDR3 is TGCGCCAGCAGCCTCCTGCGGACAGGATACAATGAGCAGTTCTTC.